This T cell receptor (beta chain) is from a study of blood T cell repertoires in COVID-19. Turning to the study itself: Donors in the United States, Italy and Spain gave samples during acute or convalescent COVID-19. PBMCs, B-cell-depleted T cells, or T cells provided the cDNA or gDNA that made up the material.

Authors' analysis steps: Using reference gene primer amplification, nucleated cell counts were estimated. Assay used: immunoSEQ multiplex PCR; TCRdb lists only in-frame clones, some missing. V and J calls and clone size are as listed in that table; D and trimming were resolved from the DNA. The table lists roughly 40,000 clones, about 78% of them singletons. V lost 0 bases, J lost 2 bases, and 10 bases lay in between. This CDR3 has 15 residues. Germline-derived CDR1 and CDR2 are SGHRS and YFSETQ. The receptor comes from a man between 70 and 80 years old with active or convalescent COVID-19. The rearrangement links TRBV5-1 to TRBJ2-3; D ambiguous. The sample was peripheral blood. The CDR3 coding sequence is TGCGCCAGCAGCTTGGGGCTGTTGCCCACAGATACGCAGTATTTT. Its protein is CASSLGLLPTDTQYF.